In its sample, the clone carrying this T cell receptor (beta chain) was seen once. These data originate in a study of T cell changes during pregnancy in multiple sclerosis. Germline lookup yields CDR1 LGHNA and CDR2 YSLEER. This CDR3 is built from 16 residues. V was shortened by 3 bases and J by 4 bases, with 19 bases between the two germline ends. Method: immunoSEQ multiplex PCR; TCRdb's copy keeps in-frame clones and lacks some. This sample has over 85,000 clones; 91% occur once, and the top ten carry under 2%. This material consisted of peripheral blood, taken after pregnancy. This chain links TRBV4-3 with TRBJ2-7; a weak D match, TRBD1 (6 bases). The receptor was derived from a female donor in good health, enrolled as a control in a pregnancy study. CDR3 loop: CASSQGVGTRIYEQYF. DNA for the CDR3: TGCGCCAGCAGCCAGGGCGTAGGGACACGGATTTACGAGCAGTACTTC.